This TCR beta chain was recovered during a study of T cell responses to AZD1222 COVID-19 vaccine. The CDR3 is 16 residues long. Germline assignment: CDR1 PRHDT and CDR2 FYEKMQ (reference sequence). Trimming took 5 bases from V and 0 from J; bases not matched to a gene: 7. TCRdb's table, derived via immunoSEQ multiplex PCR, lists solely in-frame clones and lacks some. In the table there are tens of thousands of clones, over 75% of which are singletons. This specimen consisted of peripheral blood, obtained on day 0 of AZD1222 vaccination. The clonotype originates from an adult in good health. The V and J genes are TRBV13 and TRBJ1-3; 7 bases match TRBD1. In nucleotides, the CDR3 is TGTGCCAGCAGCAAGACAGGGTTCGCCTCTGGAAACACCATATATTTT. Its protein is CASSKTGFASGNTIYF.